The T cell receptor (beta chain) described here comes from a study of cytotoxic CD8 clonotypes in ibrutinib-treated CLL (dated by TCRdb to the early 2020s). Turning to the overall study: The cohort had some eleven relapsed/refractory and approximately 15 treatment-naive patients; 17 were IGHV unmutated. Cryopreserved peripheral blood mononuclear cells were obtained prior to treatment, at the time of response, and at either disease progression or sustained remission. All remission and progressive disease samples were collected while patients were still receiving ibrutinib. Responses were partial in 24 patients and complete in 2; after median approximately 5.5 years follow-up, about 14 stayed in remission and some twelve progressed. Of the 90 or so participants in the trial, about 25 had longitudinal samples available. An average of around 250,000 productive templates and 94,082 productive rearrangements was obtained per sample. The response samples were drawn at a median of approximately 12 months into treatment, with a range of roughly 6 to 40 months. The full study reports these points: Public clonotypes were rare and either shrank or stayed stable during treatment, and the rise in clonality at ibrutinib response reflected expansion of private clonotypes. Sampling times were not matched between sustained-remission and progressing patients, and lymph node repertoires were not studied. At baseline, clonality was higher than in age-matched healthy donors and showed a strong correlation with circulating CD8+ T-cell counts. At ibrutinib response clonality went up, during sustained remission it held steady, and at progression it dropped back toward baseline.

Each clonotype received, on average, 10x coverage in deep resolution sequencing performed on a MiSeq, where the target depth lay between 1 in 1 million and 1 in 200,000 T cells. The immunoSEQ hsTCRB Kit was used to generate the TCR beta libraries. For the original study's pipeline: Data were analyzed with ImmunoSEQ Data Assistant and ImmunoSEQ Analyzer, with V, D and J genes assigned per IMGT definitions. Clonality, which ranges from 0 to 1, was calculated as one minus the normalized Shannon entropy of productive rearrangement frequencies. Only overrepresented clonotypes making up at least 0.05% of the repertoire of each patient were included in the public clonotype analysis. About a dozen age-matched healthy donor repertoires from immuneACCESS were used as controls for clonality. What TCRdb holds here is the immuneACCESS table cut down to in-frame rearrangements. Part of the clones is not present; checked against another copy, under half of the missing clones reflect an unresolved V gene, and the others are unexplained. The V and J calls and the clone size are those of that table, but D and trimming were determined from the DNA. The sample records 330,000 or so clones, roughly 71% of which are singletons. Roughly 6.8% of the sample lies in the top ten.

Approximately 2 micrograms of genomic DNA were extracted from cryopreserved PBMCs for TCR beta library preparation. High-throughput TCR beta sequencing was performed on longitudinal blood samples from CLL patients receiving ibrutinib monotherapy. The patients took part in an open-label, single-center phase 2 trial of ibrutinib monotherapy. The germline V gene yields KGHSH for CDR1 and LQKENI for CDR2. Including cysteine and phenylalanine, the CDR3 has 13 amino acids. Kept here is only the CDR3 DNA, which spans 39 bases and is read in frame from base 1. Trimming at the junction amounts to 2 bases on V and 3 bases on J, and the germline ends lie 7 bases apart. Remarks on this clone: Its specific antigen is unknown. Base qualities are not recorded, but no much larger clone differs from it by a single base.

This chain is built from TRBV18 and TRBJ1-1; the D gene lacks a confident call. This specimen was PBMCs, taken after 36 months of ibrutinib treatment. The source is a human donor with chronic lymphocytic leukemia. The CDR3: CASSPKRYTEAFF. In nucleotide form, the sequence is TGTGCCAGCTCACCAAAGAGATACACTGAAGCTTTCTTT. The entire variable domain, with the stretches around the CDR3 drawn from the reference TRBV18 and TRBJ1-1 proteins, is NAGVMQNPRHLVRRRGQEARLRCSPMKGHSHVYWYRQLPEEGLKFMVYLQKENIIDESGMPKERFSAEFPKEGPSILRIQQVVRGDSAAYFCASSPKRYTEAFFGQGTRLTVV.